The 13 T cell receptor beta chains below were found in one sample sequenced in a study of shared clonotypes between healthy human individuals. TCRdb's table, derived via immunoSEQ multiplex PCR, lists solely in-frame clones and lacks some. Of 950,000 to 1,300,000 clones listed, under 80% were seen once; the top ten hold approximately 1.5%. Sequencing was done on a sample of memory CD4+ T cells sorted from blood. Regarding subset: CD45RA-negative fraction. These receptors all come from a man in his late teens or twenties in good health.

This clone occurred once. V is TRBV5-1 and J is TRBJ2-1, with 7 nucleotides matching TRBD1. The V gene's germline CDR1 is SGHRS and CDR2 YFSETQ. Germline trimming cut 3 bases from V and 4 bases from J; bases unmatched to any gene: 1. The CDR3 runs 13 residues. The CDR3 loop is CASSWDSYNEQFF. CDR3 DNA sequence: TGCGCCAGCAGCTGGGACAGTTACAATGAGCAGTTCTTC.

The rearrangement links TRBV6-5 to TRBJ2-7, with 9 bases fitting TRBD1. J gave up 4 bases and V 2 bases, and 9 bases lay outside the gene matches. The CDR3 is 16 residues long. Germline assignment: CDR1 MNHEY and CDR2 SVGAGI. The CDR3 nucleotides read TGTGCCAGCAGTTACCTCGGGACAGGGAATAGGTACGAGCAGTACTTC. This gives the protein CASSYLGTGNRYEQYF.

Turning to this clone: The same CDR3 can be traced to other DNA sequences in this sample. The CDR3: CASSIQSNYGYTF. DNA of the CDR3: TGTGCCAGTAGTATTCAGAGTAACTATGGCTACACCTTC. This chain uses TRBV19 with TRBJ1-2; D is unresolved. Looked up from germline, CDR1 is LNHDA and CDR2 is SQIVND (reference sequence). The CDR3 consists of 13 residues. V was trimmed by 3 bases and J by 1 base, leaving 6 bases between them.

This clone has only one observation. The genes are TRBV10-1 and TRBJ2-1; D gene uncertain. Germline CDR1 reads WNHNN; CDR2 reads SYGVQD (reference sequence). Trimming took 3 bases from V and 3 from J, leaving 0 bases between them. The CDR3 has 11 residues. The CDR3 spells CASSDYNEQFF. In DNA form, the CDR3 reads TGCGCCAGCAGTGACTACAATGAGCAGTTCTTC.

A few counts support this clone. The rearrangement uses TRBV28 and TRBJ1-6, with TRBD1 matching 10 bases. CDR1 is MDHEN, CDR2 SYDVKM, per germline. The CDR3 is 14 amino acids. The V gene end was trimmed by 4 bases and the J gene end by 10 bases; junction bases not matched to a gene: 4. The CDR3 is CASSSGQGSSPLHF. CDR3 bases: TGTGCCAGCAGTTCGGGACAGGGGTCCTCACCCCTCCACTTT.

The chain uses TRBV28 and TRBJ1-1, with 7 bases that match TRBD1. After removal of 2 bases from V and 1 base from J, the junction contained 1 base not matched to a gene. Looked up from germline, CDR1 is MDHEN and CDR2 is SYDVKM. The CDR3 spans 14 residues. CDR3 sequence (DNA): TGTGCCAGCAGTTTAACAGGGGCGAACACTGAAGCTTTCTTT. It codes for CASSLTGANTEAFF. Together with reference TRBV28 and TRBJ1-1, the CDR3 gives the full variable domain: DVKVTQSSRYLVKRTGEKVFLECVQDMDHENMFWYRQDPGLGLRLIYFSYDVKMKEKGDIPEGYSVSREKKERFSLILESASTNQTSMYLCASSLTGANTEAFFGQGTRLTVV.

Comment on this clone: One end of the junction varies from germline; a read error may be responsible. The V call is TRBV6-6, the J call TRBJ2-6; possibly TRBD1 for D (5 bases). The CDR3 consists of 15 residues. Germline CDR1 reads MNHNY; CDR2 reads SVGAGI (reference sequence). CDR3 bases: TGTGCCAGCAGTGACAGCCGCTCTGGGGCCAGCGTCCTGACTTTC. Its protein is CASSDSRSGASVLTF.

This clone has a count of ten or more. The genes are TRBV5-1 and TRBJ1-6; 7 nucleotides match TRBD1. The CDR3 has 14 amino acids. Germline loops: CDR1 SGHRS, CDR2 YFSETQ. V gave up 4 bases and J gave up 10 bases; unmatched junction bases: 8. The CDR3 loop reads CASSPQTGNSPLHF. The CDR3 DNA sequence: TGCGCCAGCAGCCCACAGACAGGGAACTCACCCCTCCACTTT.

This chain uses TRBV6-1 with TRBJ1-2; the D is unclear. CDR3 length: 16 amino acids. Germline assignment: CDR1 MNHNS and CDR2 SASEGT. The ends were cut back, 0 bases at V and 8 bases at J, with 19 bases in the middle. CDR3 coding DNA: TGTGCCAGCAGTGAAGCGCTTCGGGCCTCCCGAGGAGGCTACACCTTC. As protein: CASSEALRASRGGYTF.

This clone was counted at least ten times. The V and J genes are TRBV2 and TRBJ2-5, with D perhaps being TRBD1 or TRBD2 (5 bases each). Trimming left V 0 bases short and J 5 bases short, with 16 bases between. Germline V gives CDR1 SNHLY, CDR2 FYNNEI. This CDR3 has 16 amino acids. Written as DNA, the CDR3 is TGTGCCAGCAGTGAAGCCGGGACCGTCAGGAGGGAGACCCAGTACTTC. This gives the protein CASSEAGTVRRETQYF.

The chain employs TRBV7-3 and TRBJ1-1; D possibly corresponds to TRBD1 (5 bases). V dropped 3 bases and J dropped 0 bases, with 14 bases sitting between them. Germline CDR1 reads SGHTA; CDR2 reads FQGTGA. The CDR3 totals 16 residues. The CDR3 nucleotides read TGTGCCAGCAGCTTGACCGCCCGGGGGGTGAACACTGAAGCTTTCTTT. Residues: CASSLTARGVNTEAFF.

Turning to this clone: This CDR3 is also generated by other DNA sequences in the sample. The chain recombines TRBV30 with TRBJ2-5, with D perhaps TRBD2 (6 bases). Germline V gene lookup returns CDR1 GTSNPN and CDR2 SVGIG (reference sequence). CDR3 size: 14 residues. The V and J ends lost 0 bases and 2 bases respectively, with 10 bases between them. CDR3 nucleotide sequence: TGTGCCTGGAGTGTCGGTAGCGGACAAGAGACCCAGTACTTC. Translated: CAWSVGSGQETQYF.

The V call is TRBV11-3, the J call TRBJ2-7, with a possible D match to TRBD2 (6 bases). Germline V gives CDR1 SGHNT, CDR2 YENEEA. V was pared by 5 bases and J by 3 bases, with 17 bases between. CDR3 length: 15 amino acids. The CDR3: CASSQAGGSGYEQYF. The CDR3 DNA reads TGTGCCAGCAGCCAAGCTGGGGGTAGCGGCTACGAGCAGTACTTC.